This T cell receptor (beta chain) appears in the sequencing data of a study of T cell repertoires in aging, cancer and after chemotherapy. Multiplex touch-down PCR with TRB-A/B primers amplified rearranged V-D-J TRB sequences. MiXCR, applied by TCRdb to the multiplex PCR reads, yields one record per CDR3 protein. The sample includes 10,000 to 11,000 distinct CDR3 sequences, roughly 40% of them seen just once. The template was genomic DNA from peripheral blood, not RNA. This clonotype appeared a few times. Between the trimmed V and J ends, which lost 7 bases and 3 bases, there was a span of 16 bases. CDR1 is MNHNS and CDR2 is SASEGT in the germline V gene. The CDR3 loop spans 15 amino acids.

The TCR originated in a human donor in good health. The sequenced material came from blood. V is TRBV6-1 and J is TRBJ1-3; D possibly corresponds to TRBD1 (5 bases). The CDR3 spells CASTTWAGYGNTIYF. The CDR3 DNA is TGTGCCAGCACCACCTGGGCAGGGTATGGAAACACCATATATTTT.